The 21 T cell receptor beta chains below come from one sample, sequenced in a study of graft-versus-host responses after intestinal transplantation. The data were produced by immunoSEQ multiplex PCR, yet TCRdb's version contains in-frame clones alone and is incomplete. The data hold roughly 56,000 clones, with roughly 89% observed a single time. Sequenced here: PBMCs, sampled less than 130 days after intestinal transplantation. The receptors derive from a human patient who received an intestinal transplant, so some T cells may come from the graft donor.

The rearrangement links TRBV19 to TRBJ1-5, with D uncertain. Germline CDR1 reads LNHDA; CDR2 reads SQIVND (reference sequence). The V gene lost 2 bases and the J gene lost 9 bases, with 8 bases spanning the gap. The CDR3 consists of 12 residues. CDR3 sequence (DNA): TGTGCCAGTAGTATACAGTCCGGGCCCCAGCATTTT. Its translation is CASSIQSGPQHF.

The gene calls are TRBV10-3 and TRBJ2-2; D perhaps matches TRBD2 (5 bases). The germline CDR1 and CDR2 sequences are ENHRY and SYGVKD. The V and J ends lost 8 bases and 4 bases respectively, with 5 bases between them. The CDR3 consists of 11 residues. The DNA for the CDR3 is TGTGCCATCGCGGGCACCGGGGAGCTGTTTTTT. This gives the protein CAIAGTGELFF.

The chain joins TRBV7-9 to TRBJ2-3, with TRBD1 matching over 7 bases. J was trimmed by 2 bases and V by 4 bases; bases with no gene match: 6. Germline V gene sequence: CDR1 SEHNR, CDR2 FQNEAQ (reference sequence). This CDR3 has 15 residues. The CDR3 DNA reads TGTGCCAGCAGCTCGTGGGACAGACTCACAGATACGCAGTATTTT. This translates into CASSSWDRLTDTQYF. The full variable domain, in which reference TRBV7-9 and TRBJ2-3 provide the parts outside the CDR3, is DTGVSQNPRHKITKRGQNVTFRCDPISEHNRLYWYRQTLGQGPEFLTYFQNEAQLEKSRLLSDRFSAERPKGSFSTLEIQRTEQGDSAMYLCASSSWDRLTDTQYFGPGTRLTVL.

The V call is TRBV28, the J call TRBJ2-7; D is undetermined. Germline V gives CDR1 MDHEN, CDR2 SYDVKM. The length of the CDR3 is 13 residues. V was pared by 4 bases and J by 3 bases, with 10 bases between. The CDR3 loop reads CASSSQEYYEQYF. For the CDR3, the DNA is TGTGCCAGCAGTTCCCAGGAGTACTACGAGCAGTACTTC.

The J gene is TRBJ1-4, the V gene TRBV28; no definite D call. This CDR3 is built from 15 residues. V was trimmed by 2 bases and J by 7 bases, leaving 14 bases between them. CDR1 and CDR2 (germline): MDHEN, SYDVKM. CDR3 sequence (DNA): TGTGCCAGCAGTTTAAATTCGGCGGGAGGTGAAAAACTGTTTTTT. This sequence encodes CASSLNSAGGEKLFF.

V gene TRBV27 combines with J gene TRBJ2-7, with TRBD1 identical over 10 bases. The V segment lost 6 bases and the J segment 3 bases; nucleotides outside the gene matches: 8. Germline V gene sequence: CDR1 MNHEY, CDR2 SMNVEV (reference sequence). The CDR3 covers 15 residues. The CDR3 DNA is TGTGCCAGCAGGAACGCCGGGACAGGGGACTACGAGCAGTACTTC. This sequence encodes CASRNAGTGDYEQYF.

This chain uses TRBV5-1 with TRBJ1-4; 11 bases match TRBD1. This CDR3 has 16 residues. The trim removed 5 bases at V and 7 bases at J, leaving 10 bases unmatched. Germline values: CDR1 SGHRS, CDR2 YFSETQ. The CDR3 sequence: CASSSATGTGGEKLFF. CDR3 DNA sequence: TGCGCCAGCAGTTCTGCCACCGGGACAGGGGGTGAAAAACTGTTTTTT.

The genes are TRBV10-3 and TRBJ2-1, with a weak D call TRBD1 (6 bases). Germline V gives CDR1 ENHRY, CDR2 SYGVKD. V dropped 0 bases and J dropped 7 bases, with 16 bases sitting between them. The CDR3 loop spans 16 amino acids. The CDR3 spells CAISESGQQDRNEQFF. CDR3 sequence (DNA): TGTGCCATCAGTGAGTCGGGACAACAGGATCGGAATGAGCAGTTCTTC.

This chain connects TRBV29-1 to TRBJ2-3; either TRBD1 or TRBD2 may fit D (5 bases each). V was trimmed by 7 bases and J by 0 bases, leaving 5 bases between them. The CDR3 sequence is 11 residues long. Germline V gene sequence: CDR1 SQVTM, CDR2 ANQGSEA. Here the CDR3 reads CSGDSTDTQYF. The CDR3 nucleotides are TGCAGCGGGGACAGCACAGATACGCAGTATTTT.

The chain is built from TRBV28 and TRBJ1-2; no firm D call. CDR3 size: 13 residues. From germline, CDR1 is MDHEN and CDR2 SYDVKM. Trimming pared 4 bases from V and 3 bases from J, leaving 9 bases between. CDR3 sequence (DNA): TGTGCCAGCAGTTCCGGGCAGCACTATGGCTACACCTTC. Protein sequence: CASSSGQHYGYTF.

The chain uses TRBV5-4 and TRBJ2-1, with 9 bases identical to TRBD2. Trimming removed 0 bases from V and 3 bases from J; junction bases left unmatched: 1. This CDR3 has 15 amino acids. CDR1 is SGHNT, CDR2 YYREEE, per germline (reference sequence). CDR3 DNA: TGTGCCAGCAGCTTGGAGACTAGCGGCTACAATGAGCAGTTCTTC. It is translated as CASSLETSGYNEQFF.

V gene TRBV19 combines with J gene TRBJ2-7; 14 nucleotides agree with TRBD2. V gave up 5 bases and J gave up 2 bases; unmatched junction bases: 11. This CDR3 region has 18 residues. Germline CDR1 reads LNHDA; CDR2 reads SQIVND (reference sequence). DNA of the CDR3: TGTGCCAGTAGTTCCTCCCCCGGGACTAGCGGGAGACCCTACGAGCAGTACTTC. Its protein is CASSSSPGTSGRPYEQYF.

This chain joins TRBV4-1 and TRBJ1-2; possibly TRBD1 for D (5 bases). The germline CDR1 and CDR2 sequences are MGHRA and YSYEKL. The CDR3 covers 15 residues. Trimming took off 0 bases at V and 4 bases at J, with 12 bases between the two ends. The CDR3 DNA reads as TGCGCCAGCAGCCAAGATCTGGGGGAGGGCTATGGCTACACCTTC. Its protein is CASSQDLGEGYGYTF.

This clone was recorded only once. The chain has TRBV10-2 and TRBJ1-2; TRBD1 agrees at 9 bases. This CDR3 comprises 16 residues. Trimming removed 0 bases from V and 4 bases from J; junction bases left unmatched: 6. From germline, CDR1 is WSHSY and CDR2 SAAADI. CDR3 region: CASSESRQGGPYGYTF. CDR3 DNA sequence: TGCGCCAGCAGTGAGTCTCGACAGGGGGGACCCTATGGCTACACCTTC.

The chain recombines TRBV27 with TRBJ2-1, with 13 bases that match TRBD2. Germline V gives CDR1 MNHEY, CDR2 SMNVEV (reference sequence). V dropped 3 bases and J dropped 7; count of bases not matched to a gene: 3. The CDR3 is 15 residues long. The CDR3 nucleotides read TGTGCCAGCAGTTTCTGGACTAGCGGGAGAAATGAGCAGTTCTTC. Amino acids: CASSFWTSGRNEQFF.

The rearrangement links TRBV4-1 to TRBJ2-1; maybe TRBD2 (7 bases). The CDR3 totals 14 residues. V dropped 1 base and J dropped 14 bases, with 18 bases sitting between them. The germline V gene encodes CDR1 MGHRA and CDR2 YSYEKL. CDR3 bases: TGCGCCAGCAGCCAAGCCGGGGGGCTAGCGGACAAGTTCTTC. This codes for CASSQAGGLADKFF.

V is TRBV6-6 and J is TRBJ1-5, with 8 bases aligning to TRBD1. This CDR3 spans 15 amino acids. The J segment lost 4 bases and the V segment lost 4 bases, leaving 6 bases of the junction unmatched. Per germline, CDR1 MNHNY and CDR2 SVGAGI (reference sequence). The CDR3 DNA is TGTGCCAGCAGTTTAGCGGACAGGGCAAATCAGCCCCAGCATTTT. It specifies CASSLADRANQPQHF.

The CDR3 bases are TGCGCCAGCAGCTATTGGGTTGAGGGACCTTCCTACGAGCAGTACTTC. As protein: CASSYWVEGPSYEQYF. The chain is built from TRBV5-1 and TRBJ2-5; D possibly matches TRBD1 or TRBD2 (5 bases each). The J call may not be correct, given that the DNA end is closer to TRBJ2-7. The CDR3 loop spans 16 amino acids. The V gene's germline CDR1 is SGHRS and CDR2 YFSETQ.

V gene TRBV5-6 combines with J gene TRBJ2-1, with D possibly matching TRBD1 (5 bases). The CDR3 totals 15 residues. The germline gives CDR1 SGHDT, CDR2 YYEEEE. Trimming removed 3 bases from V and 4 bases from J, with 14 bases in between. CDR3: CASSWSQGLYNEQFF. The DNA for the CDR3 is TGTGCCAGCAGCTGGTCCCAGGGTCTATACAATGAGCAGTTCTTC. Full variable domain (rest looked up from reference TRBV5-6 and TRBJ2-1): DAGVTQSPTHLIKTRGQQVTLRCSPKSGHDTVSWYQQALGQGPQFIFQYYEEEERQRGNFPDRFSGHQFPNYSSELNVNALLLGDSALYLCASSWSQGLYNEQFFGPGTRLTVL.

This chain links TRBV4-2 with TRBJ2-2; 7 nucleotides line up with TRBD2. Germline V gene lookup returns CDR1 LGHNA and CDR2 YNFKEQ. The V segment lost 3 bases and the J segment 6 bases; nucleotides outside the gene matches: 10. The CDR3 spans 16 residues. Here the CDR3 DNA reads TGTGCCAGCAGCCAGCCGGCGGGAGCGGTTGCCGGGGAGCTGTTTTTT. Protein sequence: CASSQPAGAVAGELFF.

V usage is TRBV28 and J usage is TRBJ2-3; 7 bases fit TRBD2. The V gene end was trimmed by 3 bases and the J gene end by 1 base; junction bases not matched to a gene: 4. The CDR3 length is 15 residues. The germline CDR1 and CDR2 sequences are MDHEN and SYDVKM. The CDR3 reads CASSFAGEGTDTQYF. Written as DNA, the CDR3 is TGTGCCAGCAGTTTTGCGGGGGAGGGCACAGATACGCAGTATTTT.